The next 15 T cell receptor beta chains were all read from a single sample in a study of blood T cell repertoires in COVID-19. Produced via immunoSEQ multiplex PCR; TCRdb's table is partial and in-frame only. Of 90,000 to 110,000 clones in the sample, around 82% were seen once. Sequences were obtained from peripheral blood. The receptors here all came from a woman in her 50s with acute or convalescent COVID-19.

The chain employs TRBV6-2 or TRBV6-3 and TRBJ1-4; D is ambiguous. The germline V and J ends were trimmed by 4 bases and 6 bases, with 6 bases remaining between them. Germline CDR1 reads MNHEY; CDR2 reads SVGEGT. The CDR3 covers 12 residues. CDR3 residues: CASSSVYEKLFF. The DNA of the CDR3 is TGTGCCAGCAGTTCAGTTTATGAAAAACTGTTTTTT.

The gene calls are TRBV19 and TRBJ1-2; D is unresolved. The CDR3 sequence is 14 residues long. CDR1 is LNHDA, CDR2 SQIVND, per germline (reference sequence). Trimming stripped 5 bases from V and 8 bases from J, with 18 bases between. CDR3 region: CASSPRAVLGGYTF. The CDR3 bases are TGTGCCAGTAGTCCGCGGGCAGTTCTTGGAGGCTACACCTTC.

CDR3 in DNA: TGTGCCATCGGCGAGGGTATTAATAATGAAAAACTGTTTTTT. It translates to CAIGEGINNEKLFF. The rearrangement uses TRBV10-3 and TRBJ1-4; D ambiguous. The germline V gene has CDR1 ENHRY and CDR2 SYGVKD. Between the trimmed V and J ends, which lost 8 bases and 4 bases, there was a span of 14 bases. This CDR3 has 14 amino acids.

This clone was detected a few times. The V gene is TRBV9, the J gene TRBJ1-6; 8 positions match TRBD1. CDR1 is SGDLS and CDR2 is YYNGEE in the germline V gene. This CDR3 has 14 amino acids. The V segment lost 4 bases and the J segment 8 bases; nucleotides outside the gene matches: 5. The CDR3 nucleotides are TGTGCCAGCAGCAACGGACAGGGCGATTCACCCCTCCACTTT. It translates to CASSNGQGDSPLHF.

The V call is TRBV5-1, the J call TRBJ1-2; 7 bases match TRBD1. Germline trimming cut 4 bases from V and 4 bases from J; bases unmatched to any gene: 10. This CDR3 has 15 amino acids. CDR1 and CDR2 from the germline V gene are SGHRS and YFSETQ. CDR3 amino acids: CASSRLTGDAYGYTF. The CDR3 region has the DNA TGCGCCAGCAGCCGACTTACAGGGGACGCCTATGGCTACACCTTC.

The V gene is TRBV7-9, the J gene TRBJ1-2; perhaps TRBD1 as D (6 bases). This CDR3 comprises 14 residues. Germline CDR1 is SEHNR and CDR2 is FQNEAQ (reference sequence). V was pared by 3 bases and J by 6 bases, with 14 bases between. CDR3 sequence reads: CASSFPTGSDGYTF. CDR3 coding DNA: TGTGCCAGCAGCTTCCCGACAGGTTCGGATGGCTACACCTTC.

This chain links TRBV15 with TRBJ1-2; D is possibly TRBD1 (6 bases). Deletions cut 5 bases from V and 7 bases from J, with 17 bases between. From germline, CDR1 is LNHNV and CDR2 YYDKDF (reference sequence). This CDR3 region has 14 residues. CDR3 nucleotide sequence: TGTGCCACCAGCCTAAAAACAGGGAATGTTGGCTACACCTTC. Its translation: CATSLKTGNVGYTF.

The chain couples TRBV6-1 to TRBJ2-7; tentatively, D is TRBD2 (5 bases). The CDR3 totals 11 residues. CDR1 MNHNS and CDR2 SASEGT come from the germline V gene. Trimming shortened V by 3 bases and J by 7 bases, and 7 bases separated the two germline ends. CDR3 loop: CASSDRTEQYF. In DNA, the CDR3 is TGTGCCAGCAGTGACAGGACTGAGCAGTACTTC.

This chain links TRBV5-1 with TRBJ2-2, with D perhaps matching TRBD2 (5 bases). V lost 4 bases and J lost 6, with 13 bases in between. The germline V gene has CDR1 SGHRS and CDR2 YFSETQ. CDR3 length: 14 amino acids. In DNA form, the CDR3 reads TGCGCCAGCAGCCCTCTAATCGGGGCCGGGGAGCTGTTTTTT. This translates into CASSPLIGAGELFF.

In its sample, this clone was seen once. This rearrangement joins TRBV4-1 to TRBJ1-2, with D uncertain. Trimming took 0 bases from V and 4 from J, leaving 12 bases between them. The CDR3 has 15 residues. Germline CDR1 reads MGHRA; CDR2 reads YSYEKL. CDR3 bases: TGCGCCAGCAGCCAAGAGGAGCTCCCTATCTATGGCTACACCTTC. The encoded protein is CASSQEELPIYGYTF.

V gene TRBV30 combines with J gene TRBJ1-2; maybe TRBD1 (6 bases). V was clipped by 8 bases and J by 4 bases, with 14 bases between them. The CDR3 contains 12 residues. CDR1 GTSNPN and CDR2 SVGIG come from the germline V gene (reference sequence). The CDR3 coding sequence is TGTGCCGGGGGGGGAGGGGGCTATGGCTACACCTTC. As protein: CAGGGGGYGYTF.

The chain couples TRBV5-5 to TRBJ1-3, with D unclear. The CDR3 sequence is 16 residues long. Trimming took 0 bases from V and 0 from J, leaving 10 bases between them. The germline V gene encodes CDR1 SGHKS and CDR2 YYEKEE (reference sequence). This chain's CDR3 is CASSLGLVRSGNTIYF. The CDR3 DNA reads TGTGCCAGCAGCTTGGGGTTAGTTCGCTCTGGAAACACCATATATTTT.

The V and J genes are TRBV7-2 and TRBJ2-5; 10 bases are shared with TRBD2. This CDR3 has 17 residues. The germline V gene has CDR1 SGHTA and CDR2 FQGNSA. With V trimmed by 1 base and J by 2 bases, 7 bases remained unmatched. The DNA for the CDR3 is TGTGCCAGCAGCTTAGGTGTACTAGCGGGGAGGCAAGAGACCCAGTACTTC. Its translation: CASSLGVLAGRQETQYF.

This clone has only one observation. The chain uses TRBV7-2 and TRBJ2-5, with D hard to call. The CDR3 is 13 residues long. Per the germline V gene, CDR1 is SGHTA and CDR2 is FQGNSA. The germline V and J ends were trimmed by 2 bases and 2 bases, with 6 bases remaining between them. CDR3 nucleotides: TGTGCCAGCAGCTTAAGGCGGCAAGAGACCCAGTACTTC. This gives the protein CASSLRRQETQYF.

The chain is built from TRBV2 and TRBJ1-2; D unresolved. CDR1 and CDR2 from the germline V gene are SNHLY and FYNNEI. This CDR3 region has 13 residues. Trimming cost V 7 bases and J 2 bases, with 11 bases left between them. CDR3 sequence (DNA): TGTGCCAGCACTTCAGACACGAACTATGGCTACACCTTC. Its protein product is CASTSDTNYGYTF.